The 2 T cell receptor beta chains below were found in one sample sequenced in a study of T cell clonality in common variable immunodeficiency. Study findings and constraints: In common variable immunodeficiency, TCR beta chains reportedly carried fewer deletions and N-nucleotide insertions.

The protocol was immunoSEQ multiplex PCR, while the TCRdb copy is restricted to in-frame clones and leaves out a portion. The sample yields 28,000 or so clones, without any singletons. Antigens of these TCRs are unknown. Sequenced material: peripheral blood mononuclear cells. The receptors shown here come from a human donor with common variable immunodeficiency.

As regards this clone: The observed sequence ends 3 residues before the CDR3 terminus, with the missing tail filled in from the germline J gene. This chain links TRBV18 with TRBJ2-3; the D is unclear. Looked up from germline, CDR1 is KGHSH and CDR2 is LQKENI. CDR3 length: 13 amino acids. Trimming pared 6 bases from V and 7 bases from J, leaving 14 bases between. The sequenced part of the CDR3 DNA is TGTGCCAGCTCCCAAGCTGACTCAAATACG. Its translation is CASSQADSNT. The CDR3 in its entirety is CASSQADSNTQYF. Looking up the rest from reference TRBV18 and TRBJ2-3 gives the full variable domain: NAGVMQNPRHLVRRRGQEARLRCSPMKGHSHVYWYRQLPEEGLKFMVYLQKENIIDESGMPKERFSAEFPKEGPSILRIQQVVRGDSAAYFCASSQADSNTQYFGPGTRLTVL.

A few counts support this clone. With the read ending 3 residues before the CDR3 end, the germline J gene is used to fill in that end. The chain employs TRBV5-1 and TRBJ2-5; 8 nucleotides match TRBD1. The CDR3 consists of 15 residues. The V gene's germline CDR1 is SGHRS and CDR2 YFSETQ. With V trimmed by 4 bases and J by 6 bases, 11 bases remained unmatched. The CDR3 here is CASSPNLDRGKTQYF. The sequenced CDR3 bases are TGCGCCAGCAGCCCAAATCTTGACAGGGGAAAGACC.